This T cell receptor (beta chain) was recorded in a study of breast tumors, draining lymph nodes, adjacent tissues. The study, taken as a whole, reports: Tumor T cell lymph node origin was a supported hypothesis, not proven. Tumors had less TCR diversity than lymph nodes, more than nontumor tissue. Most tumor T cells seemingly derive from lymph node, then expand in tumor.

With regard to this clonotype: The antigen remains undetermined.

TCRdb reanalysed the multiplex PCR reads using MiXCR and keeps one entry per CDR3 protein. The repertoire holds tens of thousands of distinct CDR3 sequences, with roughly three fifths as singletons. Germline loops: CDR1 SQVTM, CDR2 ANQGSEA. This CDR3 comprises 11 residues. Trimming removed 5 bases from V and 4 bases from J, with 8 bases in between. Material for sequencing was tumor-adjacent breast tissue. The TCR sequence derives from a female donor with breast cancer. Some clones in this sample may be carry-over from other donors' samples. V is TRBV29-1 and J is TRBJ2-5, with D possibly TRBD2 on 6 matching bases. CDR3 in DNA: TGCAGCGTTTCGGAGGGAGAGACCCAGTACTTC. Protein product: CSVSEGETQYF.